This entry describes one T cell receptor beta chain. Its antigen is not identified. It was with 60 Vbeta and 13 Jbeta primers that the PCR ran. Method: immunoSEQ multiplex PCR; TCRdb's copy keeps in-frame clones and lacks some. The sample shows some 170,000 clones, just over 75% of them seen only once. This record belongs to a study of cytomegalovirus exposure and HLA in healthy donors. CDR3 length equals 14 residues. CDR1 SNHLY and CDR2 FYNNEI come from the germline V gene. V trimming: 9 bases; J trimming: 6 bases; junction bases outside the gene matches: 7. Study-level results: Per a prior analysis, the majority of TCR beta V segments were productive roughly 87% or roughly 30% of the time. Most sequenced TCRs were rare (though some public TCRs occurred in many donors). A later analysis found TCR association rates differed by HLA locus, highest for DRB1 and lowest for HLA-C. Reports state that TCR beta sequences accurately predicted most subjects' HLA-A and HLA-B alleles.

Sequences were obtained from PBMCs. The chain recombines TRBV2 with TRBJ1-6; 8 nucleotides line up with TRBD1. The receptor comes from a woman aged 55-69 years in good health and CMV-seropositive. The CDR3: CARTGQGINSPLHF. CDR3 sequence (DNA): TGTGCCAGAACCGGACAGGGAATTAATTCACCCCTCCACTTT.